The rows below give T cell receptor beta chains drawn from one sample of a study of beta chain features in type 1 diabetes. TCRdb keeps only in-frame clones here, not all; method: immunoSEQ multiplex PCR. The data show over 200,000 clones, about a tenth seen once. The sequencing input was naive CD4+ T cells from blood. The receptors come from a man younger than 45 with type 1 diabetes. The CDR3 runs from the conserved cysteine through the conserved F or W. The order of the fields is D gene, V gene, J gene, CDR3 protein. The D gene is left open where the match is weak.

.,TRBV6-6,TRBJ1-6,CASSRNSAGALHF
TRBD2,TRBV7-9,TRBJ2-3,CASSPGLAADTQYF
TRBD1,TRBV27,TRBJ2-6,CASRRTGTANVLTF
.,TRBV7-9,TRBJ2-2,CASSSRVNTGELFF
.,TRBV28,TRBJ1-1,CASSRGGSDTEAFF
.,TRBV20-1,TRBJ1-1,CSAQGVTEAFF
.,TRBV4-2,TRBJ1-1,CASSQDLTDMNTEAFF
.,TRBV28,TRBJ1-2,CASSLRWGLTF
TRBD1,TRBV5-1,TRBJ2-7,CASRLIRDRISHEQYF
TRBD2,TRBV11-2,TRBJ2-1,CASSLEERGNYNEQFF
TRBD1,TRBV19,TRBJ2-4,CASSPGTGVGNIQYF
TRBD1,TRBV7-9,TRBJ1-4,CASSWGQSTNEKLFF
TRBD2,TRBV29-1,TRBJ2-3,CSVERGGGTDTQYF
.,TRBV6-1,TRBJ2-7,CASSERRSSYEQYF
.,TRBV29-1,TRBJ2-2,CSVEDLRGELFF
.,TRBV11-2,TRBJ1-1,CASSTRGDTEAFF
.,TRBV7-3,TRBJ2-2,CASSFDTGELFF
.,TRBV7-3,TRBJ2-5,CASSLNGGTQETQYF
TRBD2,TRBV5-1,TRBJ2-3,CASSPPRSGDTDTQYF
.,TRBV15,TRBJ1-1,CATSRDRVRRTTEAFF
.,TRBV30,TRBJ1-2,CACPVRVYGYTF
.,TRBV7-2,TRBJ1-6,CASSLGQLNNSPLHF
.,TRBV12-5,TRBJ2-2,CASGSYRDLRNTGELFF
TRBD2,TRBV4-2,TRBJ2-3,CASSQDGTSGVGDTQYF
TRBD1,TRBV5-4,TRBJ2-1,CASSLSGTGGREQFF
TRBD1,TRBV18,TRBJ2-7,CASSPGTGGVYEQYF
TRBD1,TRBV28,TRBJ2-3,CASSLGGADTQYF
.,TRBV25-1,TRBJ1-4,CASSGGAGREKLFF
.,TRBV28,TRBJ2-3,CASSGGGGLQDTQYF
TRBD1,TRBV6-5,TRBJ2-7,CASSQSGTVKYEQYF
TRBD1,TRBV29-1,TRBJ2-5,CSFRQGAGETQYF
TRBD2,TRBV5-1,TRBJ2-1,CASSLATSGGVDEQFF
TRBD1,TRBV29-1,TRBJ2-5,CSGTGSQETQYF
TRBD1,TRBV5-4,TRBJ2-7,CASSMGTGQALYEQYF
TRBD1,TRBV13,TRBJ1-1,CASSFIQGAGLEAFF
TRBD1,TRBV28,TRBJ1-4,CASSLPGQGKLFF
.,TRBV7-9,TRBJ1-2,CASSSRQSYGYTF
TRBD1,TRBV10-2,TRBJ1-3,CASSAKGQLDPSGNTIYF
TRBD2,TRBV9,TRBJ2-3,CASSLFSGESTDTQYF
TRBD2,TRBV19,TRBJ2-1,CASSMDLAANVIEQFF
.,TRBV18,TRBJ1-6,CASSPRQFSPLHF
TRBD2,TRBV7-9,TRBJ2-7,CASSAPGGARYEQYF
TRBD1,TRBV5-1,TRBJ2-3,CASSGGQGSDTQYF
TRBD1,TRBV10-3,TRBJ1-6,CAISRDREDNSPLHF
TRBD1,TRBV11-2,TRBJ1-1,CASGKDRMNTEAFF